What follows is one T cell receptor beta chain and its context. Antigen: not known. Sequence at one end of the junction differs from germline and may be a read error. The sample belongs to a study of CD8 T cells in Susac syndrome. The multiple sclerosis control group consisted of treatment-naive patients whose relapsing-remitting disease, which was either stable or active, fulfilled revised McDonald criteria. TEMRA cells were FACS-enriched and CD8+ and CD4+ T cells negatively isolated. CDR1 is LGHDT and CDR2 is YNNKEL in the germline V gene (reference sequence). The CDR3 loop spans 14 amino acids. Findings of the study overall: The authors acknowledged that the study's TCR sequencing and HLA analysis involved relatively few individuals.

Random-hexamer reverse transcription was applied to roughly 0.5 to 1 ug RNA. Multiplex immunoSEQ PCR targeted 54 Vbeta and 13 Jbeta TCR beta segments. TCRdb reprocessed the immunoSEQ multiplex PCR reads with MiXCR, giving one entry per CDR3 protein. The sample has under 550,000 distinct CDR3 sequences, approximately 85% seen once. The J gene is TRBJ2-1, the V gene TRBV3-1; D is unclear. Sequenced sample: CD8+ T cells from PBMCs. The origin of this receptor is a human donor with multiple sclerosis. CDR3 sequence: CASSQDLAANERFF. Here the CDR3 DNA reads TGTGCCAGCAGCCAAGATCTGGCAGCCAATGAGCGGTTCTTC.